This T cell receptor beta chain was captured in a study of OX40 agonist ivuxolimab in advanced cancers. Study-level information: Ivuxolimab, an agonist antibody against OX40 (CD134), was given to patients. Three patients showed partial responses: one hepatocellular carcinoma and two cutaneous melanoma cases.

In germline, CDR1 is LNHDA, CDR2 SQIVND (reference sequence). Trimming took 7 bases from V and 8 from J; bases not matched to a gene: 10. The CDR3 sequence is 15 residues long. About this clone: Its antigen is undetermined.

The data were produced by immunoSEQ multiplex PCR, yet TCRdb's version contains in-frame clones alone and is incomplete. The repertoire holds around 53,000 clones, 86% seen once, with approximately 7% in the top ten. Findings and caveats of the study: Clonal expansion from baseline to week 6 occurred in both CD4+ and CD8+ T cells. Average numbers of expanded clones were greater in CD8+ T cells than in CD4+.

The source was CD4+ or CD8+ T cells sorted from blood, collected in a trial of the OX40 agonist ivuxolimab. The chain employs TRBV19 and TRBJ2-6; 8 bases are shared with TRBD1. The clonotype was recovered from an adult with an advanced solid tumor such as melanoma, head and neck, liver or kidney cancer. The CDR3 spells CASTLETGVTNVLTF. For the CDR3, the DNA is TGTGCCAGTACCCTGGAGACAGGGGTGACCAACGTCCTGACTTTC.